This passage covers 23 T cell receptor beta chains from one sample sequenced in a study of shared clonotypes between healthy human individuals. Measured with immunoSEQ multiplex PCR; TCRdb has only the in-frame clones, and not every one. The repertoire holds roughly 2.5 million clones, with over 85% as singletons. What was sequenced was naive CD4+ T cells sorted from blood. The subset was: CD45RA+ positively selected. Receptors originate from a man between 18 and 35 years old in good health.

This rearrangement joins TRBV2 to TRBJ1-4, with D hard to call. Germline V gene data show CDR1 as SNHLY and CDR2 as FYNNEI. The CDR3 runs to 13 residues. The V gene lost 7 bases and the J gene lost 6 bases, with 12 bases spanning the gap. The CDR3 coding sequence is TGTGCCAGCAATCCGGGAGTAGATGAAAAACTGTTTTTT. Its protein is CASNPGVDEKLFF. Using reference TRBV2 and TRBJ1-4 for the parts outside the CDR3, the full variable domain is EPEVTQTPSHQVTQMGQEVILRCVPISNHLYFYWYRQILGQKVEFLVSFYNNEISEKSEIFDDQFSVERPDGSNFTLKIRSTKLEDSAMYFCASNPGVDEKLFFGSGTQLSVL.

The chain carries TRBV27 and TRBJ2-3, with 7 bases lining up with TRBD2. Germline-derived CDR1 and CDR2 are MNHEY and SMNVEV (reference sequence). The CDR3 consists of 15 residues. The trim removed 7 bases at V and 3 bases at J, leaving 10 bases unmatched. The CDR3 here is CASNPRGRGTDTQYF. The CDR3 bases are TGTGCCAGCAATCCCCGCGGGAGAGGGACAGATACGCAGTATTTT.

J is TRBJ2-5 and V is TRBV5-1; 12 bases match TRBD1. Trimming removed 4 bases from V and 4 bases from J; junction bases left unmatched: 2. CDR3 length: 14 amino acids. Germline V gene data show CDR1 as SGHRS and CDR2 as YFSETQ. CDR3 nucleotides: TGCGCCAGCAGCCGGGACAGGGGGCCAGAGACCCAGTACTTC. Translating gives CASSRDRGPETQYF.

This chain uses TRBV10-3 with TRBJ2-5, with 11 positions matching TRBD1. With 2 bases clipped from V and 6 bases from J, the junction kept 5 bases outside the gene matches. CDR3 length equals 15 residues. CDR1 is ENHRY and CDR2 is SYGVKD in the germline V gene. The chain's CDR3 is CAISEGQGAIKTQYF. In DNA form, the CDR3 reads TGTGCCATCAGTGAGGGACAGGGGGCAATAAAGACCCAGTACTTC.

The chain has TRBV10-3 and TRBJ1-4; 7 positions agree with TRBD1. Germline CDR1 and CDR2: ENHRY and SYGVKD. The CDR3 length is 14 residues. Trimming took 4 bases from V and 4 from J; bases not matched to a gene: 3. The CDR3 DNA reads TGTGCCATCAGTGCGAACAGGGGTAATGAAAAACTGTTTTTT. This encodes CAISANRGNEKLFF.

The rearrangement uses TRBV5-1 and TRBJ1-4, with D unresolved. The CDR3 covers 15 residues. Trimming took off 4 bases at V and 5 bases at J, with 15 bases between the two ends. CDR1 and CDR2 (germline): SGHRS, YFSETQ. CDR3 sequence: CASSPYSFGNEKLFF. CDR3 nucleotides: TGCGCCAGCAGCCCTTACAGTTTCGGAAATGAAAAACTGTTTTTT.

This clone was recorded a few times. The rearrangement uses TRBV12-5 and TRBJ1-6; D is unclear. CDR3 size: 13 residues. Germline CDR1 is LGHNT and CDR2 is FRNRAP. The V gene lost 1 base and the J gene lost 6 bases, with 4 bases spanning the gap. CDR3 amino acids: CASGLDLNSPLHF. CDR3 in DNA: TGTGCTAGTGGTTTGGATCTTAATTCACCCCTCCACTTT.

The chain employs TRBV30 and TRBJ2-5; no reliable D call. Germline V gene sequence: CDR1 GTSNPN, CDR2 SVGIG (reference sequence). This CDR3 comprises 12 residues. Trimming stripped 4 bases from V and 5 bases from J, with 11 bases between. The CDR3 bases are TGTGCCTGGAACGGCGGCGGTGAGACCCAGTACTTC. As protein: CAWNGGGETQYF.

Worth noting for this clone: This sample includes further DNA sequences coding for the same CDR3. The CDR3 region is CASSYRGANTGELFF. CDR3 DNA sequence: TGTGCCAGCAGCTACAGGGGGGCGAACACCGGGGAGCTGTTTTTT. V gene TRBV6-5 combines with J gene TRBJ2-2, with TRBD1 matching over 8 bases. The V gene's germline CDR1 is MNHEY and CDR2 SVGAGI. V lost 6 bases to trimming and J lost 0 bases; unmatched junction nucleotides: 3. The CDR3 spans 15 residues.

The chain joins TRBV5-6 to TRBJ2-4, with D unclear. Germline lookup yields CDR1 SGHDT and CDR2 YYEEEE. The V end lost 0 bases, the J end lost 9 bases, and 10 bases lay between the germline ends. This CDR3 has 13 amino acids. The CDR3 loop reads CASSLVSIGIQYF. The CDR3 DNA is TGTGCCAGCAGCTTGGTTAGCATTGGCATTCAGTACTTC. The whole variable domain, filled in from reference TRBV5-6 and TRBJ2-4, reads DAGVTQSPTHLIKTRGQQVTLRCSPKSGHDTVSWYQQALGQGPQFIFQYYEEEERQRGNFPDRFSGHQFPNYSSELNVNALLLGDSALYLCASSLVSIGIQYFGAGTRLSVL.

DNA for the CDR3: TGTGCCAGCAGTTACCCAGGGGGATCCTACGAGCAGTACTTC. This translates into CASSYPGGSYEQYF. The rearrangement uses TRBV6-5 and TRBJ2-7; 7 bases line up with TRBD1. This CDR3 is built from 14 residues. The junction had 2 bases not matched to a gene; V was cut back by 2 bases and J by 1 base. The germline gives CDR1 MNHEY, CDR2 SVGAGI.

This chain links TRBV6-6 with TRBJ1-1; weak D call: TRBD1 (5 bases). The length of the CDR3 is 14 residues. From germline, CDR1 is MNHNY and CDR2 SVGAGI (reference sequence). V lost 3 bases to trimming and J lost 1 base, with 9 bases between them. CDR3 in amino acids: CASSYRGQNTEAFF. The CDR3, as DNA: TGTGCCAGCAGTTATAGGGGCCAGAACACTGAAGCTTTCTTT.

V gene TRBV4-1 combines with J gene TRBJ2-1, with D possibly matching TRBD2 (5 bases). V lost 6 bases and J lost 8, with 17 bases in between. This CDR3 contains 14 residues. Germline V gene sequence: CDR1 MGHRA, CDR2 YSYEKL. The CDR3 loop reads CASSRSPLVDEQFF. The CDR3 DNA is TGCGCCAGCAGTCGATCCCCACTAGTGGATGAGCAGTTCTTC.

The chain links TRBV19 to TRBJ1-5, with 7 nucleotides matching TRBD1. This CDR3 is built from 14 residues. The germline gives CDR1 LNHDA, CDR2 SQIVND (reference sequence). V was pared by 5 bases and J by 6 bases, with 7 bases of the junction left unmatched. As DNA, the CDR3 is TGTGCCAGTAGTGACAGGGCATCTTTTCAGCCCCAGCATTTT. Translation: CASSDRASFQPQHF.

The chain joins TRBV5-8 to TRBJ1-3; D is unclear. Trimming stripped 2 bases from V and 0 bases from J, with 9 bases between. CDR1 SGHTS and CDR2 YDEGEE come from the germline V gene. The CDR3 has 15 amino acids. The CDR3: CASSFHPSSGNTIYF. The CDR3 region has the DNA TGTGCCAGCAGCTTTCATCCGAGCTCTGGAAACACCATATATTTT.

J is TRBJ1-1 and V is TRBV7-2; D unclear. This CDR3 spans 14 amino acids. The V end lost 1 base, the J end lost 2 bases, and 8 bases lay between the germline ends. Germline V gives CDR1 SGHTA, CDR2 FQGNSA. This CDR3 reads CASSLGVRNTEAFF. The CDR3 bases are TGTGCCAGCAGCTTAGGGGTCAGAAACACTGAAGCTTTCTTT.

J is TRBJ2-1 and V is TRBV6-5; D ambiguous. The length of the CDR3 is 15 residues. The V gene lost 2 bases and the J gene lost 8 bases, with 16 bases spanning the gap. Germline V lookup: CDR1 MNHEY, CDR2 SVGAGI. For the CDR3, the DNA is TGTGCCAGCAGTTACAAGGTTTGGCCGGCTGATGAGCAGTTCTTC. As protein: CASSYKVWPADEQFF.

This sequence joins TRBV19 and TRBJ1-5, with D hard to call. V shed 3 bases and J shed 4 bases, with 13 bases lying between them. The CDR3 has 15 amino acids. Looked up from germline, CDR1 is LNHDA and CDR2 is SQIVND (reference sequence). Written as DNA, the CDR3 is TGTGCCAGTAGTATGTTTGGAAGAGGGAATCAGCCCCAGCATTTT. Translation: CASSMFGRGNQPQHF.

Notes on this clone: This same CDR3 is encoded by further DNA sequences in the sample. CDR3 sequence: CASSLPGNTEAFF. CDR3 sequence (DNA): TGTGCCAGCAGCCTACCGGGGAACACTGAAGCTTTCTTT. This sequence joins TRBV5-4 and TRBJ1-1; D remains ambiguous. Germline V CDR1 and CDR2: SGHNT, YYREEE (reference sequence). CDR3 length: 13 residues. V was shortened by 4 bases and J by 1 base, with 8 bases between the two germline ends.

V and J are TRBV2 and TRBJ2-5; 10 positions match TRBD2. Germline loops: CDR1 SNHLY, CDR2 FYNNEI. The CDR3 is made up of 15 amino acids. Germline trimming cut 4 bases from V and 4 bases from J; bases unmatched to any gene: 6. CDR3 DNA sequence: TGTGCCAGCAGTGTTAATAGCGGGGGGCTAGAGACCCAGTACTTC. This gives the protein CASSVNSGGLETQYF.

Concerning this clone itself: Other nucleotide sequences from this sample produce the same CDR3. CDR3 sequence (DNA): TGTGCCTGGAACAGGGTCGGAACTGAAGCTTTCTTT. This gives the protein CAWNRVGTEAFF. The rearrangement links TRBV30 to TRBJ1-1, with D tentatively TRBD1 (6 bases). Trimming stripped 4 bases from V and 5 bases from J, with 11 bases between. This CDR3 region has 12 residues. The V gene's germline CDR1 is GTSNPN and CDR2 SVGIG (reference sequence).

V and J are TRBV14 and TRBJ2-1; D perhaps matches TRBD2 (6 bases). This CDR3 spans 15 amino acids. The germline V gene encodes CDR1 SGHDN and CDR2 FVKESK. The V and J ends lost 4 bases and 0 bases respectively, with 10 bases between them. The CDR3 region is CASSLDGSSYNEQFF. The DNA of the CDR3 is TGTGCCAGCAGCCTCGACGGGAGCTCCTACAATGAGCAGTTCTTC. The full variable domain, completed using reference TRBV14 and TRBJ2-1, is EAGVTQFPSHSVIEKGQTVTLRCDPISGHDNLYWYRRVMGKEIKFLLHFVKESKQDESGMPNNRFLAERTGGTYSTLKVQPAELEDSGVYFCASSLDGSSYNEQFFGPGTRLTVL.

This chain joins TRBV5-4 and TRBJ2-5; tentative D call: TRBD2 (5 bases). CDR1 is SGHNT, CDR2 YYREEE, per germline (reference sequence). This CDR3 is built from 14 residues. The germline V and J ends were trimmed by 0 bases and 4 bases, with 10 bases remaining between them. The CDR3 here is CASSLANRGETQYF. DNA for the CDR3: TGTGCCAGCAGCTTGGCCAATCGGGGAGAGACCCAGTACTTC.